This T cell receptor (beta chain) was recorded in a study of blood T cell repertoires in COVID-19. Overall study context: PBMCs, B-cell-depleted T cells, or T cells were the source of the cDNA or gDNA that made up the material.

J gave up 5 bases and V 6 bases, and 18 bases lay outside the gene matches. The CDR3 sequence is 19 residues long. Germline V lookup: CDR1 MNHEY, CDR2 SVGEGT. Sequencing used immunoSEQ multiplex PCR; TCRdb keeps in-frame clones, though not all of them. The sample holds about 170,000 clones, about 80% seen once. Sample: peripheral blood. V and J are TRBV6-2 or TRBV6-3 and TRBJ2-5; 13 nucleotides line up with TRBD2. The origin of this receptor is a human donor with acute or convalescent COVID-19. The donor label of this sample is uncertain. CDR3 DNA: TGTGCCAGCAGCAAAATGGAAAAGAGACTAGCGGGGGGCGGGGAGACCCAGTACTTC. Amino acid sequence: CASSKMEKRLAGGGETQYF.